This TCR beta chain came from a study of blood T cell repertoires in COVID-19. About the research overall: Both acute and convalescent COVID-19 samples were obtained from the United States, Italy and Spain. From T cells, B-cell-depleted T cells, or PBMCs came the material, which was cDNA or gDNA.

CDR3 length: 14 residues. Germline values: CDR1 MDHEN, CDR2 SYDVKM. Deletions cut 5 bases from V and 4 bases from J, with 14 bases between. Original processing methods: Amplifying reference gene primers gave estimates of nucleated cell counts. The table came from immunoSEQ multiplex PCR; TCRdb's copy has only in-frame clones and leaves some out. V and J calls and clone size are those listed in that table; D and trimming were worked out from the DNA. The profile shows 180,000 or so clones, around 80% of them singletons. The chain has TRBV28 and TRBJ1-1; possible D gene TRBD1, 5 bases. The source material was peripheral blood. This sequence was found in a man in his fifties or sixties who had recovered from COVID-19. In DNA form, the CDR3 reads TGTGCCAGCAGTCCGCCCAGGGTGGTCACTGAAGCTTTCTTT. This translates into CASSPPRVVTEAFF.